The text below deals with one T cell receptor (beta chain). Its antigen remains unidentified. This may be a read error: a much more frequent sequence differs by one nucleotide. The library came from three nested PCR rounds adapted from ARM-PCR protocols. TCRdb reprocessed the multiplex PCR reads via MiXCR and lists one record per CDR3 protein. The sample gives 200,000 or so distinct CDR3 sequences, about 76% of which show up once; approximately 25% is in the top ten. RNA was extracted from bulk tissue without any cell sorting. The CDR3 totals 16 residues. The germline CDR1 and CDR2 sequences are DFQATT and SNEGSKA (reference sequence). These data originate in a study of tumor and adjacent non-tumor tissue in lung cancer. Notes on the study in general: Top 100 clones took a larger repertoire share in normal lung. Significantly higher TCR diversity was found in tumor than normal lung.

This TCR derives from a man aged 60-69 years with non-small cell lung cancer. The rearrangement links TRBV20-1 to TRBJ2-3; D may be TRBD2 (5 bases). The sample comprised lung tumor tissue. The CDR3 coding sequence is TGCAGTGCGAGAGGAGGCCTTGGGCCCGTGGGGGATACGCAGTATTTT. Translated: CSARGGLGPVGDTQYF.